These T cell receptor beta chains were read from a single sample in a study of T cells and Merkel cell carcinoma outcomes. The table came from immunoSEQ multiplex PCR; TCRdb's copy has only in-frame clones and leaves some out. The sample has about 15,000 clones, 85% to 90% seen once. Sequencing was carried out using tumor tissue from Merkel cell carcinoma. Receptors originate from a human donor with Merkel cell carcinoma. Both conserved end residues are part of each CDR3. A D gene is named only where the DNA matches it firmly. Size values are once, few and many counts, or a class for expanded clones, and some rows have none.

CDR3 DNA,CDR3 protein,D gene,V gene,J gene,clone size,CDR3 length
TGCGCCAGCAGGAGGGATGCAAACACTGAAGCTTTCTTT,CASRRDANTEAFF,.,TRBV5-1,TRBJ1-1,.,13
TGTGCCAGCAGACGGACAGGGGACTCTGGAAACACCATATATTTT,CASRRTGDSGNTIYF,TRBD1,TRBV7-9,TRBJ1-3,.,15
TGTGCCAGCAGCCCGACAGGGGCCTATGGCTACACCTTC,CASSPTGAYGYTF,TRBD1,TRBV7-9,TRBJ1-2,.,13
TGTGCCAGCAGCGAGCTGGGGGCCACTGAAGCTTTCTTT,CASSELGATEAFF,.,TRBV14,TRBJ1-1,.,13
TGTGCCAGCAGCTTCGACCCAGATACGCAGTATTTT,CASSFDPDTQYF,.,TRBV5-6,TRBJ2-3,.,12
TGTGCCAGCAGTCGGGACACAAACACAGGTCAGCCCCAGCATTTT,CASSRDTNTGQPQHF,.,TRBV9,TRBJ1-5,.,15
TGCGCCAGCAGTCAATCGGGCAGGGGGCGGAAGGTACGCACTGAAGCTTTCTTT,CASSQSGRGRKVRTEAFF,TRBD1,TRBV23-1,TRBJ1-1,once,18
TGCGCCAGCAGCCTGGGCGAATTTTGGGACAGAAAAAATTCACCCCTCCACTTT,CASSLGEFWDRKNSPLHF,TRBD1,TRBV5-1,TRBJ1-6,.,18
TGCGCCAGCAGCCTTGGACAGGGCCACACTGAAGCTTTCTTT,CASSLGQGHTEAFF,TRBD1,TRBV5-1,TRBJ1-1,.,14
TGTGCCAGCAGTTACTCGATTGGGCAGGCCTACGAGCAGTACTTC,CASSYSIGQAYEQYF,.,TRBV6-5,TRBJ2-7,.,15
TGTGCTAGTGGACCATCCGACAGACCCTACGAGCAGTACTTC,CASGPSDRPYEQYF,.,TRBV12-5,TRBJ2-7,.,14
TGTGCTAGCTTAGGGCCGTTGGTGAACACTGAAGCTTTCTTT,CASLGPLVNTEAFF,.,TRBV12-5,TRBJ1-1,.,14
TGTGCCAGCTCACTAGCGGGGTCGACAGATACGCAGTATTTT,CASSLAGSTDTQYF,TRBD2,TRBV13,TRBJ2-3,.,14
TGTGCCAGCAGCTTGGGACAGGGGGCCGGGGGATGGGAAAAACTGTTTTTT,CASSLGQGAGGWEKLFF,TRBD1,TRBV7-9,TRBJ1-4,.,17
TGTGCCAGCAGCCAAGAATTGGCAGACTTCTCCTACAATGAGCAGTTCTTC,CASSQELADFSYNEQFF,.,TRBV4-2,TRBJ2-1,.,17
TGTGCCAGCAGACCCTCGCAGGGGGCAGGTGAGCAGTTCTTC,CASRPSQGAGEQFF,TRBD1,TRBV6-5,TRBJ2-1,.,14
TGTGCCAGCAGCCAATTCGGCGGGAGCACAGATACGCAGTATTTT,CASSQFGGSTDTQYF,.,TRBV16,TRBJ2-3,.,15
TGTGCCAGCGGACAGGGGTATGGCTACACCTTC,CASGQGYGYTF,TRBD1,TRBV27,TRBJ1-2,.,11
TGTGCTAGTGGTTTGGTACCCGAAGCTTTCTTT,CASGLVPEAFF,.,TRBV12-5,TRBJ1-1,once,11
TGTGCCAGCTCACCACGTGGGCCCCCTCAAGAGACCCAGTACTTC,CASSPRGPPQETQYF,.,TRBV18,TRBJ2-5,few,15
TGTGCCAGCAGCTTAGTTTCATCGGTTTACGAGCAGTACTTC,CASSLVSSVYEQYF,.,TRBV7-2,TRBJ2-7,few,14
TGCGCCAGCAGATTAGGCGGGAGGGCCGATACCGGGGAGCTGTTTTTT,CASRLGGRADTGELFF,TRBD2,TRBV4-1,TRBJ2-2,.,16
TGTGCCATCAGTGACGAACAGGGGGCAAATCAGCCCCAGCATTTT,CAISDEQGANQPQHF,TRBD1,TRBV10-3,TRBJ1-5,once,15
TGTGCCACCTCACAGGGGAACCCCGGGAATGAGCAGTTCTTC,CATSQGNPGNEQFF,TRBD1,TRBV14,TRBJ2-1,.,14
TGCGCCAGCAGCTTGGGAGTAGGGTCATCCTACGAGCAGTACTTC,CASSLGVGSSYEQYF,.,TRBV5-1,TRBJ2-7,.,15
TGTGCCAGCAGTCAAGGACGGGCCTCTACTAACTATGGCTACACCTTC,CASSQGRASTNYGYTF,.,TRBV25-1,TRBJ1-2,.,16
TGTGCCAGCAGCTTAGCTGGGGGGCAGCCCCAGCATTTT,CASSLAGGQPQHF,.,TRBV11-2,TRBJ1-5,.,13
TGTGCCAGCAGTGCCCTGGACAGGGTCGGTGAAAAACTGTTTTTT,CASSALDRVGEKLFF,TRBD1,TRBV2,TRBJ1-4,.,15
TGTGCCAGCAGCCCCACCCCGGGACAGGGGTACGGCGAGCAGTACTTC,CASSPTPGQGYGEQYF,TRBD1,TRBV9,TRBJ2-7,once,16
TGTGCCAGCAGCTTAGGTGTAAGGGCAATCGACCAAGAGACCCAGTACTTC,CASSLGVRAIDQETQYF,.,TRBV7-9,TRBJ2-5,few,17
TGTGCCAACAGTTTAACTAGCGGAAGAAACAATGAGCAGTTCTTC,CANSLTSGRNNEQFF,TRBD2,TRBV27,TRBJ2-1,.,15
TGCGCCAGCAGCCTAGGGACAGGGAACTACGAGCAGTACTTC,CASSLGTGNYEQYF,TRBD1,TRBV5-1,TRBJ2-7,.,14
TGTGCCAGCAGCTTGACAGGGGGCTTCTATGGCTACACCTTC,CASSLTGGFYGYTF,TRBD1,TRBV5-6,TRBJ1-2,.,14
TGCGCCAGCAGCTTGGATATGGGGCCGGGGGAGCAGTACTTC,CASSLDMGPGEQYF,.,TRBV5-1,TRBJ2-7,.,14
TGTGCCAGTAGCTTAGGCCCTTCACGGGTCGGGGCCCAGCATTTT,CASSLGPSRVGAQHF,.,TRBV7-8,TRBJ1-5,once,15
TGTGCCAGCAGCGCCTGGGGGGGAGCAACTAATGAAAAACTGTTTTTT,CASSAWGGATNEKLFF,.,TRBV9,TRBJ1-4,medium-sized,16
TGTGCCAGCAGCCAAGATTGGGTTGGAGGGGGTCTCTATGGCTACACCTTC,CASSQDWVGGGLYGYTF,.,TRBV14,TRBJ1-2,.,17
TGTGCCAGCAGCGTAGAACTCTTAGGGGGCAATGAGCAGTTCTTC,CASSVELLGGNEQFF,.,TRBV9,TRBJ2-1,.,15
TGTGCCAGCAGTGAAAATAGGTGGGGTGAGCAGTTCTTC,CASSENRWGEQFF,.,TRBV6-1,TRBJ2-1,.,13
TGTGCCAGCAGCTTAGTTGCCTACGAGCAGTACTTC,CASSLVAYEQYF,.,TRBV7-9,TRBJ2-7,.,12
TGCAGCGTTGAAGATAGACAGTTGTCGACTGAAGCTTTCTTT,CSVEDRQLSTEAFF,.,TRBV29-1,TRBJ1-1,few,14
TGTGCCAGCAGCCGACAGGGGGCAGGGACAGATACGCAGTATTTT,CASSRQGAGTDTQYF,TRBD1,TRBV28,TRBJ2-3,.,15
TGTGCCAGCAGCCCCAGGGACGGAGGATTACGCACCTTC,CASSPRDGGLRTF,.,TRBV7-9,TRBJ1-2,.,13
TGTGCCAGCAGCGCGGCCGCGTTAGATACGCAGTATTTT,CASSAAALDTQYF,.,TRBV2,TRBJ2-3,few,13
TGTGCCAGCAGCGAGGGCGGGGGGGGAAAACTGTTTTTT,CASSEGGGGKLFF,.,TRBV9,TRBJ1-4,.,13
TGTGCCAGCAGTCCTTTGTGGGGGGCTGGGGCCAACGTCCTGACTTTC,CASSPLWGAGANVLTF,.,TRBV27,TRBJ2-6,few,16
TGTGCCAGCAGCCAGGGTTCCGGGACAGGGGAGAGGAACACTGAAGCTTTCTTT,CASSQGSGTGERNTEAFF,TRBD1,TRBV14,TRBJ1-1,.,18
TGTGCCAGCAGCTTTGAGGGGAGCTCCTACGAGCAGTACTTC,CASSFEGSSYEQYF,.,TRBV7-2,TRBJ2-7,few,14
TGTGCCACCAGCCCGCGGGCTAGCGGATACGAGCAGTACTTC,CATSPRASGYEQYF,TRBD2,TRBV15,TRBJ2-7,.,14
TGTGCCAGTAGCAAAACTGGACAGGGGTTAATAAAACTGTTTTTT,CASSKTGQGLIKLFF,TRBD1,TRBV19,TRBJ1-4,.,15
TGCGCCAGCAGCCAGACCAGACAGGGCGGTCAGCCCCAGCATTTT,CASSQTRQGGQPQHF,TRBD1,TRBV4-1,TRBJ1-5,.,15
TGTGCCAGCAGCTACCCCCCGGGAGGGCAGACAGATACGCAGTATTTT,CASSYPPGGQTDTQYF,TRBD2,TRBV9,TRBJ2-3,.,16